Here is one TCR beta chain with its context. Profiled with immunoSEQ multiplex PCR; TCRdb holds only in-frame clones, not every one. The sample consists of approximately 350,000 clones, approximately 89% of them appearing once. The CDR3 covers 12 residues. Trimming took off 7 bases at V and 6 bases at J, with 10 bases between the two ends. Germline V gene sequence: CDR1 SEHNR, CDR2 FQNEAQ (reference sequence). These data originate in a study of blood T cell repertoires in COVID-19. Study in general: From the United States, Italy and Spain came samples of acute and convalescent COVID-19.

This chain joins TRBV7-9 and TRBJ1-5; perhaps TRBD1 as D (5 bases). The specimen was peripheral blood. The TCR comes from a woman aged 18 to 35 who had recovered from COVID-19. The CDR3 protein is CASTLGGQPQHF. Written as DNA, the CDR3 is TGTGCCAGCACCCTGGGGGGTCAGCCCCAGCATTTT.